This T cell receptor (beta chain) emerged from a study of T cells in Graves' hyperthyroidism and ophthalmopathy. Study in general: Blood was drawn when the patient was first diagnosed and still untreated.

Broader study findings: Most thyroid clonotypes expanded above 0.001 were also detected in blood.

This clonotype was seen many times. Its matching antigen is unknown. Template material for amplifying TCR beta CDR3 regions consisted of RNA transcripts. HTBI primers were employed in a first-round RT-PCR of the TCR CDR3. TCRdb fed the multiplex PCR reads into MiXCR, producing one record per CDR3 protein. This table holds under 550,000 distinct CDR3 sequences, around 13% found once. This TCR came from a woman aged 18-29 years with Graves' hyperthyroidism. Sample: blood.

As DNA, the CDR3 is TGTGCCAGCAGTTTAGAGATCGGGCAGGGGAGCAATCAGCCCCAGCATTTT. Protein product: CASSLEIGQGSNQPQHF. This rearrangement joins TRBV12-3 or TRBV12-4 to TRBJ1-5; tentative D call: TRBD1 (6 bases). V lost 1 base to trimming and J lost 1 base, with 14 bases between them. This CDR3 comprises 17 residues.